The rows below give T cell receptor beta chains drawn from one sample of a study of blood T cells in healthy people across ages. TCRdb reanalysed the 5' RACE reads using MiXCR and keeps one entry per CDR3 protein. The table has roughly 860,000 distinct CDR3 sequences, around two thirds seen once; the top ten hold roughly 25%. The sequenced sample was blood. The receptors shown here come from a man aged 25 to 40 in good health. Both conserved end residues are part of each CDR3. Each record gives: CDR3 DNA, CDR3 protein, J gene, clone size, V gene, D gene. D genes are given only for firm matches. Clone size, where shown, is once, few, many, or a class for clones that have expanded.

cdr3_nt: TGTGCCAGCAGCCGGGCGACTAGCGGGGTTACTGATGAGCAGTTCTTT; cdr3_aa: CASSRATSGVTDEQFF; j_call: TRBJ2-1; clone_size: .; v_call: TRBV27; d_call: TRBD2
cdr3_nt: TGTGCCAGCAGTGAATATTCGTCGAGTGAAGCTTTCTTT; cdr3_aa: CASSEYSSSEAFF; j_call: TRBJ1-1; clone_size: once; v_call: TRBV25-1; d_call: .
cdr3_nt: TGCGCCAGCAGCGGTATGGCGAGGAGCTCCTACAATGAGCAGTTCTTC; cdr3_aa: CASSGMARSSYNEQFF; j_call: TRBJ2-1; clone_size: .; v_call: TRBV5-1; d_call: .
cdr3_nt: TGTGCCAGCAGCCCCGGACAGGGCGCAGGGGAGACCCAGTACTTC; cdr3_aa: CASSPGQGAGETQYF; j_call: TRBJ2-5; clone_size: .; v_call: TRBV7-2; d_call: TRBD1
cdr3_nt: TGTGCCAGCAGCTTTAAGCAGGGAGGAGAAGCTTTCTTT; cdr3_aa: CASSFKQGGEAFF; j_call: TRBJ1-1; clone_size: .; v_call: TRBV7-2; d_call: .
cdr3_nt: TGTGCCTGCAGCGCGGACCTAGAAAACACTGAAGCTTTCTTT; cdr3_aa: CACSADLENTEAFF; j_call: TRBJ1-1; clone_size: once; v_call: TRBV9; d_call: .
cdr3_nt: TGTGCCAGCAGTTATAAGGGAGGGCCGGGCTACAATGAGCAGTTCTTC; cdr3_aa: CASSYKGGPGYNEQFF; j_call: TRBJ2-1; clone_size: .; v_call: TRBV27; d_call: TRBD2
cdr3_nt: TGTGCCAGCATCCTAGATGGGGTAGATTCCTACAATGAGCAGTTCTTC; cdr3_aa: CASILDGVDSYNEQFF; j_call: TRBJ2-1; clone_size: .; v_call: TRBV5-5; d_call: .
cdr3_nt: TGTGCCAGCAGTGTCGGGTTGGGCGAGCAGTTCTTC; cdr3_aa: CASSVGLGEQFF; j_call: TRBJ2-1; clone_size: few; v_call: TRBV2; d_call: .
cdr3_nt: TGTGCCAGCAGTAACCGGGACAGGGTAGGGACAGATACGCAGTATTTT; cdr3_aa: CASSNRDRVGTDTQYF; j_call: TRBJ2-3; clone_size: .; v_call: TRBV12-3/TRBV12-4; d_call: TRBD1
cdr3_nt: TGTGCCAGCGCCCGTAGAGGAGCGGAGTACTTC; cdr3_aa: CASARRGAEYF; j_call: TRBJ2-7; clone_size: once; v_call: TRBV12-3/TRBV12-4; d_call: .
cdr3_nt: TGCAGTGCTAGAGATCGTTGGCAGCGACTTGAGCAGTTCTTC; cdr3_aa: CSARDRWQRLEQFF; j_call: TRBJ2-1; clone_size: few; v_call: TRBV20-1; d_call: .
cdr3_nt: TGTGCCAGCAGTCCTGACCAGTTAGGCTCCTACAATGAGCAGTTCTTC; cdr3_aa: CASSPDQLGSYNEQFF; j_call: TRBJ2-1; clone_size: .; v_call: TRBV6-5; d_call: .
cdr3_nt: TGCAGCGTGTTCAGGTATAACACTGAAGCTTTCTTT; cdr3_aa: CSVFRYNTEAFF; j_call: TRBJ1-1; clone_size: few; v_call: TRBV29-1; d_call: .
cdr3_nt: TGTGCCACCAGTGATCCGCGGAGGGGGAGGCACAATGAGCAGTTCTTC; cdr3_aa: CATSDPRRGRHNEQFF; j_call: TRBJ2-1; clone_size: .; v_call: TRBV24-1; d_call: .
cdr3_nt: TGTGCCAGCAGTGTGGGGGACACCGGGGAGCTGTTTTTT; cdr3_aa: CASSVGDTGELFF; j_call: TRBJ2-2; clone_size: few; v_call: TRBV6-5; d_call: .
cdr3_nt: TGTGCCATCAGTGGGGGAACAGGGGCCCAAGAGACCCAGTACTTC; cdr3_aa: CAISGGTGAQETQYF; j_call: TRBJ2-5; clone_size: .; v_call: TRBV10-3; d_call: TRBD1
cdr3_nt: TGTACCAGCAGTTTATTGGGGGGCTACAATGAGCAGTTCTTC; cdr3_aa: CTSSLLGGYNEQFF; j_call: TRBJ2-1; clone_size: .; v_call: TRBV27; d_call: .
cdr3_nt: TGTGCCAGCAGCTTAACGAGCGGGGCAGGGACAGATACGCAGTATTTT; cdr3_aa: CASSLTSGAGTDTQYF; j_call: TRBJ2-3; clone_size: few; v_call: TRBV7-2; d_call: TRBD2
cdr3_nt: TGCAGTGCTTCTGAACGGGGGGAGGTCCACGAGCAGTACTTC; cdr3_aa: CSASERGEVHEQYF; j_call: TRBJ2-7; clone_size: once; v_call: TRBV20-1; d_call: TRBD2
cdr3_nt: TGTGCCAGCACAATACAGGCCGCTGGGGCCAACGTCCTGACTTTC; cdr3_aa: CASTIQAAGANVLTF; j_call: TRBJ2-6; clone_size: few; v_call: TRBV28; d_call: .
cdr3_nt: TGTGCCAGCAGTGGCGCTAGCGGGGGGGGCTACAATGAGCAGTTCTTC; cdr3_aa: CASSGASGGGYNEQFF; j_call: TRBJ2-1; clone_size: many; v_call: TRBV6-1; d_call: TRBD2
cdr3_nt: TGCAGCGGATTAGGGTTAACTAATGAAAAACTGTTTTTT; cdr3_aa: CSGLGLTNEKLFF; j_call: TRBJ1-4; clone_size: .; v_call: TRBV29-1; d_call: .
cdr3_nt: TGTGCCAGTAGTGCACGACAGGGTCCCTATGGCTACACCTTC; cdr3_aa: CASSARQGPYGYTF; j_call: TRBJ1-2; clone_size: .; v_call: TRBV19; d_call: TRBD1
cdr3_nt: TGCAGTGCTAGGCAGGACCTCTATAATTCACCCCTCCACTTT; cdr3_aa: CSARQDLYNSPLHF; j_call: TRBJ1-6; clone_size: .; v_call: TRBV20-1; d_call: .
cdr3_nt: TGTGCCAGCAGCCCCCCCGATATGTTCCGGGACACAGATACGCAGTATTTT; cdr3_aa: CASSPPDMFRDTDTQYF; j_call: TRBJ2-3; clone_size: .; v_call: TRBV7-9; d_call: .
cdr3_nt: TGTGCCAGCAGCTTAGGCGGGTTCAGCGCCTACAATGAGCAGTTCTTC; cdr3_aa: CASSLGGFSAYNEQFF; j_call: TRBJ2-1; clone_size: few; v_call: TRBV7-2; d_call: .
cdr3_nt: TGTGCCAGCACTACCGACTCGGGACAGGGTGGGTACGAGCAGTACTTC; cdr3_aa: CASTTDSGQGGYEQYF; j_call: TRBJ2-7; clone_size: .; v_call: TRBV28; d_call: TRBD1
cdr3_nt: TGCAGTGCTCAGACAGAGATCAACTCACCCCTCCACTTT; cdr3_aa: CSAQTEINSPLHF; j_call: TRBJ1-6; clone_size: .; v_call: TRBV20-1; d_call: .
cdr3_nt: TGTGCCAGCAGCCCAAACAGGGGTGAAGCTTTCTTT; cdr3_aa: CASSPNRGEAFF; j_call: TRBJ1-1; clone_size: .; v_call: TRBV11-2; d_call: TRBD1
cdr3_nt: TGCAGTGCCGACAGAGCGAGGAAGGCAGATACGCAGTATTTT; cdr3_aa: CSADRARKADTQYF; j_call: TRBJ2-3; clone_size: .; v_call: TRBV20-1; d_call: .
cdr3_nt: TGCAGTGCTAGAAATCCCTCGGGGGACAGGCAAGAGACCCAGTACTTC; cdr3_aa: CSARNPSGDRQETQYF; j_call: TRBJ2-5; clone_size: .; v_call: TRBV20-1; d_call: TRBD1
cdr3_nt: TGCGCCAGCAGCCAAATTTCTTACAGGTTAAGTTACTATGGCTACACCTTC; cdr3_aa: CASSQISYRLSYYGYTF; j_call: TRBJ1-2; clone_size: .; v_call: TRBV4-3; d_call: .
cdr3_nt: TGTGCCAGCAGCCTCGGACTAGCGGGGGCCCTAGGTACGCAGTATTTT; cdr3_aa: CASSLGLAGALGTQYF; j_call: TRBJ2-3; clone_size: once; v_call: TRBV6-2/TRBV6-3; d_call: TRBD2
cdr3_nt: TGTGCCAGCAGCTTTTTAGGCGGAGAGGCCAAAAACATTCAGTACTTC; cdr3_aa: CASSFLGGEAKNIQYF; j_call: TRBJ2-4; clone_size: few; v_call: TRBV3-1; d_call: .
cdr3_nt: TGTGCCAGCAGTTACGAGACTAATCAAGAGACCCAGTACTTC; cdr3_aa: CASSYETNQETQYF; j_call: TRBJ2-5; clone_size: few; v_call: TRBV6-2/TRBV6-3; d_call: .
cdr3_nt: TGTGCCAGCAGCGAACGGACAGGGGATTCACCCCTCCACTTT; cdr3_aa: CASSERTGDSPLHF; j_call: TRBJ1-6; clone_size: .; v_call: TRBV7-8; d_call: TRBD1
cdr3_nt: TGCAGTACAGACCCCGGGACAGGGAATGAAAAACTGTTTTTT; cdr3_aa: CSTDPGTGNEKLFF; j_call: TRBJ1-4; clone_size: .; v_call: TRBV20-1; d_call: TRBD1
cdr3_nt: TGTGCCAGCAGGACAGGGTACGAGCAGTTCTTC; cdr3_aa: CASRTGYEQFF; j_call: TRBJ2-1; clone_size: once; v_call: TRBV2; d_call: TRBD1
cdr3_nt: TGTGCCACCAGCACCCGGTGGACAGGACGGCGCTATGGCTACACCTTC; cdr3_aa: CATSTRWTGRRYGYTF; j_call: TRBJ1-2; clone_size: .; v_call: TRBV15; d_call: TRBD1
cdr3_nt: TGTGCCAGCAGCCAATCGTTTGGGAGCGAGCAGTACTTC; cdr3_aa: CASSQSFGSEQYF; j_call: TRBJ2-7; clone_size: few; v_call: TRBV14; d_call: .
cdr3_nt: TGTGCCAGCACTAGACAGGGGGCGCGCGGGGCCAACGTCCTGACTTTC; cdr3_aa: CASTRQGARGANVLTF; j_call: TRBJ2-6; clone_size: .; v_call: TRBV12-3/TRBV12-4; d_call: TRBD1
cdr3_nt: TGTGCCAGCAGTTACCCGAAATCCCCTCGCCCGGGAACTGAAGCTTTCTTT; cdr3_aa: CASSYPKSPRPGTEAFF; j_call: TRBJ1-1; clone_size: once; v_call: TRBV6-6; d_call: .